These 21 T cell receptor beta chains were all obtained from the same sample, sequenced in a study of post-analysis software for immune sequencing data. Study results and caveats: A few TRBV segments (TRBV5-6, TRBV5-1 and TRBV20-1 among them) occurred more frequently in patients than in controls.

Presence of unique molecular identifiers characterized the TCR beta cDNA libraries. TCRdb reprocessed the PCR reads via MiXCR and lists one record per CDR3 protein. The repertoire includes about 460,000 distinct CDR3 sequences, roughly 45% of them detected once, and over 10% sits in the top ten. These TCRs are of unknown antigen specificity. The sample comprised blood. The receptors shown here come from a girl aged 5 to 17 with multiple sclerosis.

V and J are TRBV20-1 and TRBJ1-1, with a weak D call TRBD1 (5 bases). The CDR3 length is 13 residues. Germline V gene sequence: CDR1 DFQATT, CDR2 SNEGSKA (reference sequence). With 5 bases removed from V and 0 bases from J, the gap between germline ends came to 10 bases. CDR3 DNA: TGCAGTGCTTCGACGGACATGAACACTGAAGCTTTCTTT. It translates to CSASTDMNTEAFF.

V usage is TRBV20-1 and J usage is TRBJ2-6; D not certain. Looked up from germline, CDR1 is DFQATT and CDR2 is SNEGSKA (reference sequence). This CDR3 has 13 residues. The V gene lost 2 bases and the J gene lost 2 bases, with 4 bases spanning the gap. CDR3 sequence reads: CSARQAGANVLTF. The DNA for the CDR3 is TGCAGTGCTAGACAGGCTGGGGCCAACGTCCTGACTTTC.

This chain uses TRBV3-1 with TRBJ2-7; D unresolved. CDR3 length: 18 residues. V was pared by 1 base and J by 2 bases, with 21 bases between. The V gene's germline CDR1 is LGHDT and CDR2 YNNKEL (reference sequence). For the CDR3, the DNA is TGTGCCAGCAGCCAAGCTTTGAGTAAGGGCCTCCTCGCCTACGAGCAGTACTTC. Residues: CASSQALSKGLLAYEQYF.

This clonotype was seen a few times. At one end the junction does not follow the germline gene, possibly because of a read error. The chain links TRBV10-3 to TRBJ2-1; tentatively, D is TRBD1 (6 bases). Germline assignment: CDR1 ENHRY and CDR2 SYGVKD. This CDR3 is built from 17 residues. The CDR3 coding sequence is TGTGCCATCAGTGATTACGCCAGGGGTAGTTCCTACAATGAGCGGTTCTTC. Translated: CAISDYARGSSYNERFF.

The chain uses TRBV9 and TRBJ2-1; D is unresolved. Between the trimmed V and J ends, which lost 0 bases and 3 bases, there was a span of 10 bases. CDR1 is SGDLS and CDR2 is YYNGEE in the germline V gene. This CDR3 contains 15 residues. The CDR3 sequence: CASSVETAYYNEQFF. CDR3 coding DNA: TGTGCCAGCAGCGTAGAAACGGCCTACTACAATGAGCAGTTCTTC. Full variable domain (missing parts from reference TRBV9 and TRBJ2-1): DSGVTQTPKHLITATGQRVTLRCSPRSGDLSVYWYQQSLDQGLQFLIQYYNGEERAKGNILERFSAQQFPDLHSELNLSSLELGDSALYFCASSVETAYYNEQFFGPGTRLTVL.

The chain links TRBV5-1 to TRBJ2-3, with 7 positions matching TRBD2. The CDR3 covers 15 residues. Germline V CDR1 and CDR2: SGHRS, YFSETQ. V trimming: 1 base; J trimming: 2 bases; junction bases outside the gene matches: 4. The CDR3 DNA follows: TGCGCCAGCAGCTTGCTTAGCGGGTCCACAGATACGCAGTATTTT. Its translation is CASSLLSGSTDTQYF.

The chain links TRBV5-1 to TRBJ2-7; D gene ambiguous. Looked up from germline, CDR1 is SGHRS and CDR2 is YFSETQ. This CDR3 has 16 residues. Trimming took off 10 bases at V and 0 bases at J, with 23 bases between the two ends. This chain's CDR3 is CAGTQAPGQFSYEQYF. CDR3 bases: TGCGCCGGCACCCAAGCCCCGGGTCAGTTCTCCTACGAGCAGTACTTC.

CDR3 sequence: CASSLVYPQEFF. The CDR3 nucleotides read TGTGCCAGCAGCTTAGTCTACCCTCAGGAGTTCTTC. The gene calls are TRBV7-9 and TRBJ2-1; D ambiguous. The CDR3 is made up of 12 amino acids. The V end was cut by 1 base, the J end by 14 bases, with 12 bases between. Germline lookup yields CDR1 SEHNR and CDR2 FQNEAQ (reference sequence).

Written as DNA, the CDR3 is TGTGCCAGCAGCCAAGATACAGTCTATGGCTACACCTTC. Translating gives CASSQDTVYGYTF. The V call is TRBV3-1, the J call TRBJ1-2; no clear D gene. V was shortened by 0 bases and J by 4 bases, with 6 bases between the two germline ends. CDR1 and CDR2 (germline): LGHDT, YNNKEL (reference sequence). The length of the CDR3 is 13 residues.

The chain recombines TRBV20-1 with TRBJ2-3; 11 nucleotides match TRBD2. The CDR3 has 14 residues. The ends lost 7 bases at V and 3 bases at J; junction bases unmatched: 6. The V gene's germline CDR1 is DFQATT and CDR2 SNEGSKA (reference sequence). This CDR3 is CSVRRLAGTDTQYF. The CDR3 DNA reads TGCAGTGTGAGGCGACTAGCGGGAACAGATACGCAGTATTTT.

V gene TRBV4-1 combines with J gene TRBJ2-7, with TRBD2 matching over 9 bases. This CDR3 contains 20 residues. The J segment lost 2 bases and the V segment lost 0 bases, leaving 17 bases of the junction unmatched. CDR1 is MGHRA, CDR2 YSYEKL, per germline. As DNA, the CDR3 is TGCGCCAGCAGCCAAGAATTCTTAGGGCCGGGACTAGCACAACCCTACGAGCAGTACTTC. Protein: CASSQEFLGPGLAQPYEQYF.

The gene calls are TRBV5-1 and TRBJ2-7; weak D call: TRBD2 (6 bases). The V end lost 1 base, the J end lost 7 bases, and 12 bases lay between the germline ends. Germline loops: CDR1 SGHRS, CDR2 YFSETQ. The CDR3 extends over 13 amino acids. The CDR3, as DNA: TGCGCCAGCAGCTTGAGCGATGGGGGGGAGCAGTACTTC. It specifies CASSLSDGGEQYF.

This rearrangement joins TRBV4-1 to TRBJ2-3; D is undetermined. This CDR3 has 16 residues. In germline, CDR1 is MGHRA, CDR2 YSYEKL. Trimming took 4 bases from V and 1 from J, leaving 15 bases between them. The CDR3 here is CASSLGSRERTDTQYF. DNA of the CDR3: TGCGCCAGCAGCCTGGGGTCCAGAGAGCGCACAGATACGCAGTATTTT.

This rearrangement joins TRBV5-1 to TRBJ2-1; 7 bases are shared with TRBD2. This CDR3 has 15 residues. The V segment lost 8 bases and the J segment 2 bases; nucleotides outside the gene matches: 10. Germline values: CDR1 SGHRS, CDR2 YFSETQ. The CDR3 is CASASISGTYNEQFF. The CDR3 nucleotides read TGCGCCAGTGCCAGCATAAGCGGGACCTACAATGAGCAGTTCTTC.

Here the CDR3 DNA reads TGTGCCAGCTACTGGGCCGGCGCGGGAGGGTACAATGAGCAGTACTTC. Protein product: CASYWAGAGGYNEQYF. This chain joins TRBV28 and TRBJ2-5; 9 bases are a match to TRBD2. Per the germline V gene, CDR1 is MDHEN and CDR2 is SYDVKM. CDR3 length: 16 amino acids. Trimming cost V 8 bases and J 11 bases; bases outside gene matches: 21.

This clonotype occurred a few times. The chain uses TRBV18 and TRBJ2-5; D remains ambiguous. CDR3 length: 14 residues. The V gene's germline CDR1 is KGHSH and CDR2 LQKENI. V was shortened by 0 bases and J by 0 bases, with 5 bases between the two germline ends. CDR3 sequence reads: CASSPPNNQETQYF. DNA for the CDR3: TGTGCCAGCTCACCACCGAACAACCAAGAGACCCAGTACTTC.

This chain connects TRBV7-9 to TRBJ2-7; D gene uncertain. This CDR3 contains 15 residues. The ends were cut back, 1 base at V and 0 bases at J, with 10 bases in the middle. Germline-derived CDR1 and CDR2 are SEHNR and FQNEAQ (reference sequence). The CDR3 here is CASSLVPADSYEQYF. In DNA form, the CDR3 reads TGTGCCAGCAGCTTAGTGCCTGCGGACTCCTACGAGCAGTACTTC.

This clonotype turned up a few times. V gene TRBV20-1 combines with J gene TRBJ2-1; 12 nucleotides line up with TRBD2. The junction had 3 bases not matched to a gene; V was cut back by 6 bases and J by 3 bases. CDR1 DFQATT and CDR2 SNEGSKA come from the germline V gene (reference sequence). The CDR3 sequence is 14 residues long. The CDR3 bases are TGCAGTGCAGCGACTAGCGGGAGCTACAATGAGCAGTTCTTC. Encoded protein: CSAATSGSYNEQFF.

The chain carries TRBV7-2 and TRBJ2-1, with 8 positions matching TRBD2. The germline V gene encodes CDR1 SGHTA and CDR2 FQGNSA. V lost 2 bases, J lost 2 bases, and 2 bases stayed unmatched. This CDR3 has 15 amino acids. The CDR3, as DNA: TGTGCCAGCAGCTTACCGGGACTAGCCTACAATGAGCAGTTCTTC. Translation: CASSLPGLAYNEQFF.

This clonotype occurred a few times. CDR3 sequence reads: CASSALEIEQFF. The CDR3 nucleotides read TGTGCCAGCAGTGCACTAGAGATTGAGCAGTTCTTC. The rearrangement links TRBV12-3 or TRBV12-4 to TRBJ2-1, with D possibly TRBD2 on 5 matching bases. The CDR3 extends over 12 amino acids. Trimming cost V 5 bases and J 9 bases, with 11 bases left between them.

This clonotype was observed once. The CDR3 loop is CSASRDRRFVNYGYTF. The CDR3 DNA reads as TGCAGTGCTAGTAGGGACAGGCGATTCGTAAACTATGGCTACACCTTC. This chain joins TRBV20-1 and TRBJ1-2; 8 bases align to TRBD1. V was clipped by 3 bases and J by 2 bases; unmatched bases: 11. The germline V gene encodes CDR1 DFQATT and CDR2 SNEGSKA (reference sequence). The CDR3 has 16 amino acids.